This entry concerns a single T cell receptor beta chain. The germline gene is not matched at one end of the junction; a read error may be the cause. The data are from a study of blood T cell repertoires in COVID-19. Study summary: PBMCs, B-cell-depleted T cells, or T cells were the source of the cDNA or gDNA that made up the material.

Germline V CDR1 and CDR2: KGHSH, LQKENI. The CDR3 totals 15 residues. Using immunoSEQ multiplex PCR, the repertoire was profiled, and TCRdb retains in-frame clones only, with some absent. The sample has about 240,000 clones; around 86% are singletons. The sequence was obtained from a woman in her fifties or sixties with active or convalescent COVID-19. The genes are TRBV18 and TRBJ2-2, with no clear D. Sequenced material: peripheral blood. CDR3 DNA: TGTGCCAGCTCACTAGCTCCGGCGAATACCGGGGAGCTGTTTTTT. It yields the protein CASSLAPANTGELFF.